The entry that follows covers one T cell receptor beta chain sequence. The data originate from a study of blood T cell repertoires in COVID-19. Study-wide background: The analysed material was cDNA or gDNA that came from T cells, B-cell-depleted T cells, or PBMCs.

The CDR3 sequence is 13 residues long. V shed 4 bases, J shed 4 bases, and the junction held 3 bases outside the gene matches. The germline V gene has CDR1 LNHDA and CDR2 SQIVND (reference sequence). Original methodology: Nucleated cell number was recorded as an estimate derived from reference gene primer amplification. Method: immunoSEQ multiplex PCR; TCRdb's copy keeps in-frame clones and lacks some. That table gives V, J and clone size, and the DNA gave D and trimming. The table records roughly 300,000 clones, just under 90% of them present only once. Sequenced sample: peripheral blood. This clonotype originated in a woman between 25 and 40 years old with COVID-19, enrolled during active disease. The chain joins TRBV19 to TRBJ1-1; 7 bases agree with TRBD1. CDR3 loop: CASSTGQVTEAFF. The DNA for the CDR3 is TGTGCCAGTAGTACAGGACAGGTCACTGAAGCTTTCTTT.